This is a list of T cell receptor beta chains from one sample in a study of blood T cells in healthy people across ages. Using its own MiXCR run on the 5' RACE reads, TCRdb lists one record per CDR3 protein. The sample carries about 680,000 distinct CDR3 sequences, about half recorded once. Sequencing used blood. These receptors originate from a woman aged 55-69 years in good health. The CDR3 runs from the conserved cysteine through the conserved F or W. A D gene is named only where the DNA matches it firmly. The size of a clone is reported for some rows only, either as once, few or many, or as a class for expanded clones.

TRBV7-9	NA	NA	TRBJ1-2	CASSEGGLGYGYTF	TGTGCCAGCAGCGAAGGGGGACTGGGCTATGGCTACACCTTC
TRBV5-1	few	NA	TRBJ2-7	CASRENPVSYEQYF	TGCGCCAGCAGAGAGAACCCCGTGTCCTACGAGCAGTACTTC
TRBV9	few	NA	TRBJ2-7	CASSRDGFYEQYF	TGTGCCAGCAGTCGAGACGGATTCTACGAGCAGTACTTC
TRBV20-1	NA	NA	TRBJ2-1	CSARATLVTDNEQFF	TGCAGTGCTAGAGCCACCCTGGTTACGGACAATGAGCAGTTCTTC
TRBV5-1	few	NA	TRBJ2-7	CASSPTTGTPYEQYF	TGCGCCAGCAGCCCAACAACCGGGACACCATACGAGCAGTACTTC
TRBV10-3	NA	NA	TRBJ1-5	CAISEADQPQHF	TGTGCCATCAGTGAAGCCGATCAGCCCCAGCATTTT
TRBV28	NA	TRBD2	TRBJ2-1	CASGITGGPYNEQFF	TGTGCCAGCGGCATAACGGGAGGGCCATACAATGAGCAGTTCTTC
TRBV7-2	NA	TRBD2	TRBJ2-7	CASSNLELPSGRIHEQYF	TGTGCCAGCAGCAACCTCGAGCTCCCTAGCGGGAGGATTCACGAGCAGTACTTC
TRBV7-2	few	NA	TRBJ2-1	CASSQGLSSNEQFF	TGTGCCAGCAGCCAGGGGTTGAGTAGCAATGAGCAGTTCTTC
TRBV4-3	few	TRBD1	TRBJ2-7	CASSQTGNEQYF	TGCGCCAGCAGCCAGACAGGGAACGAGCAGTACTTC
TRBV7-2	NA	TRBD1	TRBJ1-1	CASSAPGQIIQNTEAFF	TGTGCCAGCAGCGCGCCGGGACAGATAATACAAAACACTGAAGCTTTCTTT
TRBV19	NA	NA	TRBJ1-1	CACQYGGWRTEAFF	TGTGCCTGTCAGTACGGGGGCTGGCGCACTGAAGCTTTCTTT
TRBV18	NA	TRBD1	TRBJ1-2	CASSPNFRDSRLYGYTF	TGTGCCAGCTCACCCAATTTCCGGGACAGTCGTCTCTATGGCTACACCTTC
TRBV27	NA	TRBD2	TRBJ2-3	CASSLTGTSGSTDTQYF	TGTGCCAGCAGTTTGACCGGGACTAGCGGGAGTACGGATACGCAGTATTTT
TRBV7-6	NA	TRBD2	TRBJ2-7	CASSLALAGLSYEQYF	TGTGCCAGCAGCTTAGCACTAGCGGGACTCTCCTACGAGCAGTACTTC
TRBV18	many	TRBD2	TRBJ2-7	CASSPGLAGEQYF	TGTGCCAGCTCACCAGGGTTAGCGGGGGAGCAGTACTTC
TRBV2	NA	TRBD1	TRBJ2-7	CASSDQGAEYEQYF	TGTGCCAGCAGTGATCAGGGGGCTGAATACGAGCAGTACTTC
TRBV20-1	NA	TRBD2	TRBJ2-7	CSASKGGRQNEQYF	TGCAGTGCTAGTAAAGGCGGGAGGCAGAACGAGCAGTACTTC
TRBV20-1	few	TRBD1	TRBJ2-1	CSAELRDSQFPSGEQFF	TGCAGTGCGGAACTCCGGGACAGTCAATTTCCCAGCGGTGAGCAGTTCTTC
TRBV10-3	once	TRBD1	TRBJ2-7	CAISGRDRGLAYGQYF	TGTGCCATCAGTGGCCGGGACAGGGGGTTAGCCTACGGGCAGTACTTC
TRBV4-3	few	TRBD2	TRBJ2-5	CASSRTSGLVKQYF	TGCGCCAGCAGCCGGACTAGCGGGTTAGTTAAGCAGTACTTC
TRBV7-2	few	NA	TRBJ1-5	CASRYGTSSNQPQHF	TGTGCCAGCAGATACGGGACATCTAGCAATCAGCCCCAGCATTTT
TRBV20-1	NA	TRBD2	TRBJ2-7	CSAETSGPSYEQYF	TGCAGTGCCGAGACTAGCGGGCCAAGCTACGAGCAGTACTTC
TRBV20-1	NA	NA	TRBJ2-7	CSARGPIPTYEQYF	TGCAGTGCTAGAGGTCCGATCCCTACCTACGAGCAGTACTTC
TRBV7-9	once	NA	TRBJ1-1	CASSDRTRTEAFF	TGTGCCAGCAGCGACCGGACACGGACTGAAGCTTTCTTT
TRBV28	NA	NA	TRBJ2-7	CASSFPGRVGEQYF	TGTGCCAGCAGTTTTCCCGGGCGAGTTGGCGAGCAGTACTTC
TRBV24-1	NA	TRBD1	TRBJ1-2	CATSPGQGYGYTF	TGTGCCACCAGTCCGGGACAGGGGTATGGCTACACCTTC
TRBV2	NA	NA	TRBJ2-2	CAINVGSNTGELFF	TGTGCCATCAATGTAGGGTCTAACACCGGGGAGCTGTTTTTT
TRBV5-5	once	TRBD1	TRBJ1-6	CASSSPRGQENSPLHF	TGTGCCAGCAGCTCTCCCCGAGGACAGGAAAATTCACCCCTCCACTTT
TRBV28	few	NA	TRBJ2-5	CASTPGRQETQYF	TGTGCTAGCACCCCGGGGCGGCAAGAGACCCAGTACTTC
TRBV20-1	NA	NA	TRBJ1-2	CSASEKNCGYTF	TGCAGTGCTAGCGAGAAGAACTGTGGCTACACCTTC
TRBV3-1	NA	NA	TRBJ1-5	CASSQGLDQPQHF	TGTGCCAGCAGCCAAGGGCTTGACCAGCCCCAGCATTTT
TRBV28	few	TRBD1	TRBJ2-5	CASTMGQQETQYF	TGTGCCAGCACCATGGGACAGCAAGAGACCCAGTACTTC
TRBV7-8	NA	NA	TRBJ2-5	CASSPQGRASYNEQYF	TGTGCCAGCAGCCCTCAGGGGAGGGCCTCCTACAATGAGCAGTACTTC
TRBV25-1	few	NA	TRBJ2-5	CASSGRTQTQYF	TGTGCCAGCAGTGGCCGGACGCAGACCCAGTACTTC
TRBV18	NA	NA	TRBJ2-1	CASSPNTGQNEQFF	TGTGCCAGCTCACCAAACACAGGGCAAAATGAGCAGTTCTTC
TRBV5-6	NA	NA	TRBJ1-5	CASSLTTLMPQHF	TGTGCCAGCAGCTTAACAACACTTATGCCCCAGCATTTT
TRBV5-1	NA	NA	TRBJ2-6	CASSLELSSGANVLTF	TGCGCCAGCAGCTTGGAACTCAGCTCTGGGGCCAACGTCCTGACTTTC
TRBV20-1	NA	TRBD1	TRBJ1-2	CSARTGTIANYGYTF	TGCAGTGCTCGGACAGGGACTATAGCTAACTATGGCTACACCTTC
TRBV28	NA	TRBD2	TRBJ2-5	CASSLYLSGGQETQYF	TGTGCCAGCAGTTTATACCTTTCGGGGGGCCAAGAGACCCAGTACTTC
TRBV20-1	NA	TRBD2	TRBJ2-7	CSASSGYEQYF	TGCAGTGCTTCTAGCGGGTACGAGCAGTACTTC
TRBV4-3	NA	NA	TRBJ1-2	CASSQDVSYGYTF	TGCGCCAGCAGCCAAGATGTCAGTTATGGCTACACCTTC
TRBV5-4	NA	NA	TRBJ2-1	CATGEGGTTYNEQFF	TGTGCCACCGGAGAAGGAGGTACCACCTACAATGAGCAGTTCTTC
TRBV20-1	few	NA	TRBJ2-1	CSVSSGNPISEQFF	TGCAGTGTTAGTAGCGGAAACCCCATCTCGGAGCAGTTCTTC
TRBV12-3/TRBV12-4	NA	NA	TRBJ1-2	CASRETGGGSGYTF	TGTGCCAGCAGAGAAACGGGGGGTGGCAGTGGCTACACCTTC
TRBV28	NA	TRBD1	TRBJ1-2	CASSDPGQGAYGYTF	TGTGCCAGCAGTGACCCAGGACAGGGGGCGTATGGCTACACCTTC
TRBV20-1	few	TRBD1	TRBJ2-7	CSVTSGTGVYEQYF	TGCAGTGTGACTTCCGGGACAGGGGTGTACGAGCAGTACTTC
TRBV29-1	few	NA	TRBJ1-2	CSVDMGGSYGYTF	TGCAGCGTTGACATGGGGGGCAGCTATGGCTACACCTTC